A single sample is the source of the 8 T cell receptor beta chains below, sequenced in a study of a mutant IDH1 vaccine in newly diagnosed glioma. Their antigens are not known. Using immunoSEQ multiplex PCR, the repertoire was profiled, and TCRdb retains in-frame clones only, with some absent. The sample holds 45,000 to 50,000 clones, approximately 90% seen once. Stated time point: week 35, safety follow-up. Topical imiquimod was applied with each vaccine dose, which held 300 ug of mutant IDH1 20-mer peptide. This sample comprised PBMCs, obtained from a glioma patient whose treatment included an IDH1 peptide vaccine. These receptors all come from a woman aged 40 to 50 with glioma.

This chain joins TRBV6-5 and TRBJ1-1; unclear D gene. The CDR3 runs 11 residues. Trimming stripped 5 bases from V and 8 bases from J, with 9 bases between. Germline V CDR1 and CDR2: MNHEY, SVGAGI. CDR3 sequence: CASSDVTEAFF. The CDR3, as DNA: TGTGCCAGCAGTGATGTCACAGAAGCTTTCTTT.

The genes are TRBV7-9 and TRBJ2-1; the D is unclear. V was shortened by 5 bases and J by 10 bases, with 18 bases between the two germline ends. The CDR3 contains 14 residues. From germline, CDR1 is SEHNR and CDR2 FQNEAQ (reference sequence). This CDR3 is CASSTWTNSGEQFF. DNA of the CDR3: TGTGCCAGCAGCACGTGGACCAATTCTGGCGAGCAGTTCTTC.

In DNA form, the CDR3 reads TGTGCCAGTAGTTGGGCGGGGTCCCAAGAGACCCAGTACTTC. Translated, it gives CASSWAGSQETQYF. The chain joins TRBV19 to TRBJ2-5; a possible D gene is TRBD2 (6 bases). The CDR3 has 14 residues. Trimming removed 5 bases at V and 1 base at J, with 11 bases between. Germline CDR1 LNHDA, CDR2 SQIVND (reference sequence).

The rearrangement joins TRBV25-1 to TRBJ2-2; 9 nucleotides agree with TRBD2. Trimming at V came to 1 base and at J to 5 bases, leaving 5 bases not matched to a gene. The CDR3 loop spans 16 amino acids. Germline lookup yields CDR1 MGHDK and CDR2 SYGVNS. DNA of the CDR3: TGTGCCAGCAGTGAATCGGGACTAGCCGGGACCGGGGAGCTGTTTTTT. Its protein is CASSESGLAGTGELFF.

The rearrangement uses TRBV28 and TRBJ2-5, with D uncertain. The CDR3 runs 14 residues. V lost 2 bases, J lost 5 bases, and 12 bases lay in between. CDR1 MDHEN and CDR2 SYDVKM come from the germline V gene. In DNA form, the CDR3 reads TGTGCCAGCAGTTTAGGAACAGTACCCGAGACCCAGTACTTC. This sequence encodes CASSLGTVPETQYF.

The chain employs TRBV10-2 and TRBJ1-5; no definite D call. V was pared by 5 bases and J by 0 bases, with 8 bases between. Germline values: CDR1 WSHSY, CDR2 SAAADI. This CDR3 has 14 amino acids. The CDR3 here is CASSSDDSNQPQHF. For the CDR3, the DNA is TGCGCCAGCAGTTCCGACGATAGCAATCAGCCCCAGCATTTT.

The genes are TRBV4-1 and TRBJ2-7; TRBD2 might be the D (6 bases). The germline gives CDR1 MGHRA, CDR2 YSYEKL. This CDR3 is built from 15 residues. V lost 0 bases and J lost 1, with 10 bases in between. The CDR3 bases are TGCGCCAGCAGCCAAGAGGCGGGGCCATCCTACGAGCAGTACTTC. Encoded protein: CASSQEAGPSYEQYF.

The chain uses TRBV5-6 and TRBJ2-1, with unresolved D. V lost 1 base, J lost 4 bases, and 3 bases lay in between. The CDR3 has 12 amino acids. Germline CDR1 is SGHDT and CDR2 is YYEEEE. CDR3 loop: CASSLYYNEQFF. The CDR3 DNA follows: TGTGCCAGCAGCTTGTATTACAATGAGCAGTTCTTC.